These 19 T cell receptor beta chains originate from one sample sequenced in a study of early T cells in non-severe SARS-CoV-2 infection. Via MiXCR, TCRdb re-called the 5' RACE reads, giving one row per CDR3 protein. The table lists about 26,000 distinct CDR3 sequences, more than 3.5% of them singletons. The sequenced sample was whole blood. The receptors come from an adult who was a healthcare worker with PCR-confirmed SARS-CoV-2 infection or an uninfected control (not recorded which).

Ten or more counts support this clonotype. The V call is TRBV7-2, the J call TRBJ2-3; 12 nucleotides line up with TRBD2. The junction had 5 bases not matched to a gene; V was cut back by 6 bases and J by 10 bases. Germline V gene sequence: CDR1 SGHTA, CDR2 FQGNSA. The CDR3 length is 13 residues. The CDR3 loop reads CASRTSGSGAQYF. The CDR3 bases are TGTGCCAGCAGGACTAGCGGGAGTGGGGCGCAGTATTTT.

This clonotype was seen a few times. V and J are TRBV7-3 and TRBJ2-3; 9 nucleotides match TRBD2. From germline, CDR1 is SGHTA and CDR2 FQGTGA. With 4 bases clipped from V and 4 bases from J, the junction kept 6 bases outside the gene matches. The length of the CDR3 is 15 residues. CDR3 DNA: TGTGCCAGCAGCTCAGCGGGAGGAATCCCAGATACGCAGTATTTT. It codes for CASSSAGGIPDTQYF.

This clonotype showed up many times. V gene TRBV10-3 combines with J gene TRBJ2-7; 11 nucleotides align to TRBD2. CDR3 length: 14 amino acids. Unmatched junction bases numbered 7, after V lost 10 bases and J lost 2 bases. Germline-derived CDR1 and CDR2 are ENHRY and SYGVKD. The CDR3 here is CASSGTSGTYEQYF. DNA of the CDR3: TGTGCCAGCTCCGGGACTAGCGGAACCTACGAGCAGTACTTC.

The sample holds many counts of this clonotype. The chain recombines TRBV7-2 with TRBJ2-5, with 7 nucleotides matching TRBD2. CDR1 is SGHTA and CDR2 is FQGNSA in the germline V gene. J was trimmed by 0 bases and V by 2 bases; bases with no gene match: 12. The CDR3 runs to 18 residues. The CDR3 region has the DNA TGTGCCAGCAGCTTAAGGGGATACGGCGGGAGAAACCAAGAGACCCAGTACTTC. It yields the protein CASSLRGYGGRNQETQYF. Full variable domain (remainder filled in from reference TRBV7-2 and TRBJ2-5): GAGVSQSPSNKVTEKGKDVELRCDPISGHTALYWYRQSLGQGLEFLIYFQGNSAPDKSGLPSDRFSAERTGGSVSTLTIQRTQQEDSAVYLCASSLRGYGGRNQETQYFGPGTRLLVL.

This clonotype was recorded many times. CDR3 loop: CSVDLTSDEQYF. CDR3 DNA: TGCAGCGTTGACCTTACTAGCGACGAGCAGTACTTC. The rearrangement links TRBV29-1 to TRBJ2-7; 7 positions agree with TRBD2. Looked up from germline, CDR1 is SQVTM and CDR2 is ANQGSEA. The CDR3 spans 12 residues. V shed 3 bases, J shed 5 bases, and the junction held 4 bases outside the gene matches.

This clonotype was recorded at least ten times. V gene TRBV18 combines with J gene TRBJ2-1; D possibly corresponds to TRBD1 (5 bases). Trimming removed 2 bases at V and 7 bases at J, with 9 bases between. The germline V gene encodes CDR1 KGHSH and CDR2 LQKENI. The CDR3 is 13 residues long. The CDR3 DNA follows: TGTGCCAGCTCACCAGAGTGGACAAATGAGCAGTTCTTC. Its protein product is CASSPEWTNEQFF.

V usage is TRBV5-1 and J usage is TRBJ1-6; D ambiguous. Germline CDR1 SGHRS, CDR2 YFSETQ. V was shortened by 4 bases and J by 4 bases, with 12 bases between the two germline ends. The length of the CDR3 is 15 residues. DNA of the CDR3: TGCGCCAGCAGCCCGGGAGACTTATATAATTCACCCCTCCACTTT. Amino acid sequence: CASSPGDLYNSPLHF.

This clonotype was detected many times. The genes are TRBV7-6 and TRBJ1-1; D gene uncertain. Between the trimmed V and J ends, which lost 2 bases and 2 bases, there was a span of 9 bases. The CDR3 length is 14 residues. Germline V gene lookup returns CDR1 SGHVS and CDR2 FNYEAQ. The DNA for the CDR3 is TGTGCCAGCAGCTTACTTGCCGCTAACACTGAAGCTTTCTTT. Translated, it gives CASSLLAANTEAFF.

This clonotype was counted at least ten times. CDR3 protein: CASSSTGEHYTDTQYF. DNA for the CDR3: TGCGCCAGCAGCTCGACAGGGGAACACTACACAGATACGCAGTATTTT. J is TRBJ2-3 and V is TRBV5-1; 8 nucleotides match TRBD1. J was trimmed by 2 bases and V by 3 bases; bases with no gene match: 8. Germline V lookup: CDR1 SGHRS, CDR2 YFSETQ. The CDR3 is made up of 16 amino acids.

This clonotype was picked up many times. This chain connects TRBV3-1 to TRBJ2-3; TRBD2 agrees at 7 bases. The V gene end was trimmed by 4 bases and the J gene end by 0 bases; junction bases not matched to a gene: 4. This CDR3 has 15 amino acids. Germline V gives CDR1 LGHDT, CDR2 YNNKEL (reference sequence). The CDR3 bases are TGTGCCAGCAGCCTAGCGGGTGCTAGCACAGATACGCAGTATTTT. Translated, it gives CASSLAGASTDTQYF.

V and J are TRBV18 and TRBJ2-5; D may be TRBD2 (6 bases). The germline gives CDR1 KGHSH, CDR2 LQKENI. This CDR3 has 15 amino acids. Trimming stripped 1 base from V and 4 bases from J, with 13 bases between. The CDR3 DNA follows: TGTGCCAGCTCACCACTGCCGACTAGGATAGAGACCCAGTACTTC. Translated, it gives CASSPLPTRIETQYF.

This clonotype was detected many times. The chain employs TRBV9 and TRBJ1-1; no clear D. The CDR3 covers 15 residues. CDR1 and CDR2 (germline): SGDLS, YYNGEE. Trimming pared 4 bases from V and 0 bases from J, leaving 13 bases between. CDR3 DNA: TGTGCCAGCAGCCCGATGACGAGGATGAACACTGAAGCTTTCTTT. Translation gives CASSPMTRMNTEAFF.

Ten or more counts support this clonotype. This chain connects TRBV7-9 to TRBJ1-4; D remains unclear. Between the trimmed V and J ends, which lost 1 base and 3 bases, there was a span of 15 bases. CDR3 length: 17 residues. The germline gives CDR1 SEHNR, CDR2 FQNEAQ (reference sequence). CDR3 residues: CASSLVHTGSSNEKLFF. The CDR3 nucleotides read TGTGCCAGCAGCTTAGTCCATACGGGTTCTTCTAATGAAAAACTGTTTTTT.

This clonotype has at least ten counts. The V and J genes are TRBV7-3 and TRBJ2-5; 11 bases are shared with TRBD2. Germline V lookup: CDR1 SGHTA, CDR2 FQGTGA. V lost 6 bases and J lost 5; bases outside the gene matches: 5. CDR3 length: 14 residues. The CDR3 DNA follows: TGTGCCAGCAGTTTAGCGGGAGGGCCGGAGACCCAGTACTTC. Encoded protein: CASSLAGGPETQYF.

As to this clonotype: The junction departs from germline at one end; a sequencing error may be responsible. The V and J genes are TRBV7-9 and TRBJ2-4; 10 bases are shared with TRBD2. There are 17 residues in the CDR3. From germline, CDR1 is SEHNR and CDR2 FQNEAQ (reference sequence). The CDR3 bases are TGTGCCAGCAGTTTAGATCTAGCGGGAGTACCCAAAAACATTCAGTACTTC. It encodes CASSLDLAGVPKNIQYF.

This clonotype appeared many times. CDR3: CASSVARETQYF. Written as DNA, the CDR3 is TGCGCCAGCAGTGTAGCCCGGGAGACCCAGTACTTC. The rearrangement links TRBV10-2 to TRBJ2-5; the D is unclear. V was clipped by 4 bases and J by 5 bases, with 8 bases between them. Germline CDR1 reads WSHSY; CDR2 reads SAAADI. The CDR3 is 12 amino acids.

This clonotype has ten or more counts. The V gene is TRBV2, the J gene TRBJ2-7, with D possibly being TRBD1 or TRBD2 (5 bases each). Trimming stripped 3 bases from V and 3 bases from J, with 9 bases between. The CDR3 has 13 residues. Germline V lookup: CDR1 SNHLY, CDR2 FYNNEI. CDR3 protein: CASSEGRNYEQYF. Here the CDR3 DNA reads TGTGCCAGCAGTGAGGGACGCAACTACGAGCAGTACTTC.

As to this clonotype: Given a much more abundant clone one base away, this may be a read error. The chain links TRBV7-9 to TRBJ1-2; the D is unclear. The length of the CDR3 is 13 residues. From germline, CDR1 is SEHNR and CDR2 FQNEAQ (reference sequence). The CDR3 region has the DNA TGTGTCAGCAGCTTAGAGGGAGGGCATGGCTACACCTTC. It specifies CVSSLEGGHGYTF. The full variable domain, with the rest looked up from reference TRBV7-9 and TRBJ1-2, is DTGVSQNPRHKITKRGQNVTFRCDPISEHNRLYWYRQTLGQGPEFLTYFQNEAQLEKSRLLSDRFSAERPKGSFSTLEIQRTEQGDSAMYLCVSSLEGGHGYTFGSGTRLTVV.

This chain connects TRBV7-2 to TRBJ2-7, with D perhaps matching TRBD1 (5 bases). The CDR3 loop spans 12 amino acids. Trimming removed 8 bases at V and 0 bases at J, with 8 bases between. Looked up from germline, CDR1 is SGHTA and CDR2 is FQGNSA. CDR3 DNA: TGTGCCAGCGGGGCGGTCTCCTACGAGCAGTACTTC. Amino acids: CASGAVSYEQYF.